These 22 T cell receptor beta chains share one sample of origin, sequenced in a study of T cells in Graves' hyperthyroidism and ophthalmopathy (dated by TCRdb to about 2019). Libraries were made using multiplex PCR. Sequencing relied on an Illumina HiSeq 2000. The TCR beta CDR3 regions were amplified from the RNA transcripts. A first-round RT-PCR of the TCR CDR3 used the HTBI primer set with the Qiagen OneStep RT-PCR kit. In TCRdb, the public reads were trimmed at Q25 with fastp and aligned with MiXCR, with productive beta chains retained. Every entry covers one CDR3 protein and lists the most common genes and DNA from its rows. Present in this sample are 450,000 to 650,000 distinct CDR3 sequences, 12% to 15% of which were seen just once. The top ten constitute roughly 7% of the sample. Specimen: blood. The receptor set was obtained from a woman aged 18-29 years with Graves' ophthalmopathy.

The chain has TRBV10-2 and TRBJ2-3; 7 bases are shared with TRBD2. This CDR3 has 15 amino acids. Trimming removed 9 bases from V and 0 bases from J; junction bases left unmatched: 9. CDR1 is WSHSY and CDR2 is SAAADI in the germline V gene. The DNA for the CDR3 is TGCGCCAGAAATCCGGCGGGAGAGAGCACAGATACGCAGTATTTT. Protein sequence: CARNPAGESTDTQYF.

This rearrangement joins TRBV20-1 to TRBJ1-3; 7 nucleotides match TRBD1. This CDR3 has 16 residues. V was clipped by 3 bases and J by 0 bases; unmatched bases: 8. Germline V gives CDR1 DFQATT, CDR2 SNEGSKA (reference sequence). CDR3 DNA sequence: TGCAGTGCTAGGATACCGGGACAGCACTCTGGAAACACCATATATTTT. This codes for CSARIPGQHSGNTIYF.

This clonotype occurred many times. This rearrangement joins TRBV28 to TRBJ2-7, with TRBD1 identical over 10 bases. The germline V gene has CDR1 MDHEN and CDR2 SYDVKM. The V segment lost 9 bases and the J segment 4 bases; nucleotides outside the gene matches: 3. The CDR3 is made up of 12 amino acids. The CDR3 nucleotides read TGTGCCAGTGGACAGGGGGGGTACGAGCAGTACTTC. It codes for CASGQGGYEQYF.

This clonotype has ten or more counts. The rearrangement joins TRBV11-2 to TRBJ1-2, with no clear D. There are 13 residues in the CDR3. The germline V gene has CDR1 SGHAT and CDR2 FQNNGV. V was trimmed by 1 base and J by 4 bases, leaving 7 bases between them. As DNA, the CDR3 is TGTGCCAGCAGCTTAGGGCCGGGCTATGGCTACACCTTC. Protein sequence: CASSLGPGYGYTF.

Of note for this clonotype: The junction does not match germline at one end; this may be a read error. The chain joins TRBV5-1 to TRBJ2-3; the match to TRBD1 covers 12 bases. Germline CDR1 is SGHRS and CDR2 is YFSETQ. This CDR3 comprises 15 residues. CDR3 sequence reads: CASSVGTGGADTQYF. For the CDR3, the DNA is TGTGCCAGCAGCGTCGGGACAGGGGGCGCAGATACGCAGTATTTT.

This clonotype was counted only a few times. V and J are TRBV5-5 and TRBJ1-5, with D possibly being TRBD1 (5 bases). V was pared by 0 bases and J by 2 bases, with 12 bases between. The CDR3 is 16 residues long. The germline V gene has CDR1 SGHKS and CDR2 YYEKEE (reference sequence). CDR3 coding DNA: TGTGCCAGCAGCTTGGAGGTAGGGGTTGGCAATCAGCCCCAGCATTTT. This gives the protein CASSLEVGVGNQPQHF.

In the case of this clonotype: A read error may be the cause here, since a much bigger clone is one base away. V usage is TRBV10-3 and J usage is TRBJ1-5; 10 positions match TRBD1. CDR3 length equals 15 residues. Looked up from germline, CDR1 is ENHRY and CDR2 is SYGVKD. DNA of the CDR3: TGTGCCACCAGTGAGTCGGGGGACAGGGGTCAGCCCCAGCATTTT. This translates into CATSESGDRGQPQHF.

The chain is built from TRBV29-1 and TRBJ2-3; 12 positions agree with TRBD2. Germline-derived CDR1 and CDR2 are SQVTM and ANQGSEA. This CDR3 has 16 amino acids. Germline trimming cut 7 bases from V and 0 bases from J; bases unmatched to any gene: 8. Here the CDR3 reads CSAQRLAGASTDTQYF. DNA for the CDR3: TGCAGCGCCCAGAGACTAGCGGGAGCAAGCACAGATACGCAGTATTTT.

To note about this clonotype: Here the CDR3 omits its conserved ending phenylalanine or tryptophan, so a read error is the likely source. This chain links TRBV7-9 with TRBJ1-2; D gene uncertain. This CDR3 has 11 amino acids. CDR1 is SEHNR and CDR2 is FQNEAQ in the germline V gene (reference sequence). V gave up 3 bases and J gave up 6 bases, with 5 bases separating them. This CDR3 is CASSFRDGYTL. In nucleotides, the CDR3 is TGTGCCAGCAGCTTTCGCGATGGCTACACCCTC.

This clonotype was seen at least ten times. The chain combines TRBV11-2 with TRBJ1-2, with TRBD1 identical over 8 bases. J was trimmed by 3 bases and V by 6 bases; bases with no gene match: 9. Germline V lookup: CDR1 SGHAT, CDR2 FQNNGV. CDR3 length: 15 residues. Here the CDR3 reads CASSFQDRVDYGYTF. Here the CDR3 DNA reads TGTGCCAGCAGTTTTCAGGACAGGGTCGACTATGGCTACACCTTC.

Many counts were recorded for this clonotype. V and J are TRBV6-1 and TRBJ1-3, with no clear D. Germline assignment: CDR1 MNHNS and CDR2 SASEGT. The CDR3 covers 16 residues. Deletions cut 5 bases from V and 4 bases from J, with 18 bases between. This chain's CDR3 is CASSYGPSGAGNTIYF. CDR3 DNA sequence: TGTGCCAGCAGTTACGGGCCCTCGGGTGCGGGAAACACCATATATTTT.

The chain has TRBV30 and TRBJ2-6; D is ambiguous. Germline loops: CDR1 GTSNPN, CDR2 SVGIG (reference sequence). This CDR3 has 15 residues. V was trimmed by 2 bases and J by 0 bases, leaving 8 bases between them. The CDR3 loop is CAWSKALSGANVLTF. The CDR3 region has the DNA TGTGCCTGGAGTAAGGCCCTCTCTGGGGCCAACGTCCTGACTTTC.

This clonotype has ten or more counts. The CDR3 sequence: CASSPRQGAYEQYF. The CDR3 DNA reads as TGTGCCAGCAGTCCTCGACAGGGGGCCTACGAGCAGTACTTC. This chain uses TRBV27 with TRBJ2-7, with 9 nucleotides matching TRBD1. J gave up 2 bases and V 5 bases, and 4 bases lay outside the gene matches. The CDR3 length is 14 residues. The V gene's germline CDR1 is MNHEY and CDR2 SMNVEV (reference sequence).

Comment on this clonotype: One junction end disagrees with the germline gene, perhaps due to a read error. This chain uses TRBV4-1 with TRBJ1-3, with unresolved D. The CDR3 has 14 amino acids. CDR1 is MGHRA and CDR2 is YSYEKL in the germline V gene. The CDR3 loop is CASSQEGTGNTIYF. For the CDR3, the DNA is TGTGCCAGCAGCCAAGAAGGGACTGGAAACACCATATATTTT.

This rearrangement joins TRBV19 to TRBJ2-7, with D uncertain. The CDR3 spans 13 residues. V was clipped by 5 bases and J by 0 bases, with 8 bases between them. The germline V gene encodes CDR1 LNHDA and CDR2 SQIVND (reference sequence). The CDR3 DNA is TGTGCCAGTAGTTTCCAGGTCTCCTACGAGCAGTACTTC. Translating it yields CASSFQVSYEQYF.

At least ten counts were recorded for this clonotype. This chain connects TRBV6-5 to TRBJ1-2, with 12 nucleotides matching TRBD1. CDR3 length: 18 amino acids. In germline, CDR1 is MNHEY, CDR2 SVGAGI. The junction had 12 bases not matched to a gene; V was cut back by 6 bases and J by 1 base. The CDR3 loop is CASSYTGTGGASNYGYTF. The DNA of the CDR3 is TGTGCCAGCAGCTACACCGGGACAGGGGGCGCGAGTAACTATGGCTACACCTTC.

The CDR3 reads CASSEGSLAGGDTQYF. CDR3 nucleotides: TGTGCCAGCAGTGAAGGGTCACTAGCGGGAGGAGATACGCAGTATTTT. The genes are TRBV6-1 and TRBJ2-3; 12 bases fit TRBD2. The germline V gene encodes CDR1 MNHNS and CDR2 SASEGT. The CDR3 extends over 16 amino acids. J was trimmed by 5 bases and V by 1 base; bases with no gene match: 4.

This clonotype was picked up many times. The rearrangement links TRBV20-1 to TRBJ2-7; TRBD2 matches at 10 bases. Trimming removed 6 bases from V and 6 bases from J; junction bases left unmatched: 11. The V gene's germline CDR1 is DFQATT and CDR2 SNEGSKA (reference sequence). The length of the CDR3 is 14 residues. The CDR3 nucleotides are TGCAGTGCCTTAAAGCCTAGCGGGAGAGGCGAGCAGTACTTC. Translation: CSALKPSGRGEQYF.

This clonotype was observed a handful of times. The rearrangement links TRBV6-1 to TRBJ2-1; tentative D call: TRBD1 (5 bases). Germline V gene sequence: CDR1 MNHNS, CDR2 SASEGT. The V gene lost 7 bases and the J gene lost 5 bases, with 15 bases spanning the gap. CDR3 size: 14 residues. The CDR3 is CASTQGVPHNEQFF. CDR3 sequence (DNA): TGTGCCAGCACTCAAGGGGTCCCACACAATGAGCAGTTCTTC.

There are a few counts of this clonotype. The chain recombines TRBV5-1 with TRBJ1-1; 8 bases line up with TRBD1. Germline-derived CDR1 and CDR2 are SGHRS and YFSETQ. J lost 1 base, V lost 1 base, and 9 bases had no gene match. The CDR3 is 17 residues long. CDR3 protein: CASSLFGQGAQNTEAFF. The CDR3 bases are TGCGCCAGCAGCTTGTTCGGTCAGGGGGCTCAGAACACTGAAGCTTTCTTT.

This clonotype was seen at least ten times. The chain combines TRBV12-3 or TRBV12-4 with TRBJ2-3; 9 nucleotides align to TRBD1. V shed 6 bases, J shed 6 bases, and the junction held 4 bases outside the gene matches. The CDR3 sequence is 13 residues long. CDR3 in DNA: TGTGCCAGCAGGCCCGGGACAGGGGATACGCAGTATTTT. It is translated as CASRPGTGDTQYF.

The table lists this clonotype with many counts. This sequence joins TRBV13 and TRBJ2-2; D is unresolved. The CDR3 is 16 residues long. V lost 7 bases and J 2 bases, leaving 17 bases between the germline ends. From germline, CDR1 is PRHDT and CDR2 FYEKMQ (reference sequence). This CDR3 reads CASMGYWRRNTGELFF. CDR3 DNA sequence: TGTGCCAGCATGGGGTACTGGCGGCGCAACACCGGGGAGCTGTTTTTT.